These 24 T cell receptor beta chains came from one sample sequenced in a study of cytomegalovirus exposure and HLA in healthy donors. 60 Vbeta and 13 Jbeta primers were used in PCR. Clones were sequenced by immunoSEQ multiplex PCR, and TCRdb holds only the in-frame ones, with some missing. Of 200,000 to 250,000 clones in the sample, approximately 87% were seen once. Sequenced material: PBMCs. Every receptor here comes from a human donor in good health.

In nucleotides, the CDR3 is TGTGCCAGCAGTTACTCGGCACAGGGATCCTACGAGCAGTACTTC. This encodes CASSYSAQGSYEQYF. V usage is TRBV6-6 and J usage is TRBJ2-7; D might be TRBD1 (6 bases). The CDR3 consists of 15 residues. V shed 0 bases and J shed 1 base, with 10 bases lying between them. The germline V gene has CDR1 MNHNY and CDR2 SVGAGI (reference sequence).

The rearrangement uses TRBV4-3 and TRBJ2-1; TRBD1 agrees at 8 bases. The CDR3 spans 17 residues. CDR1 and CDR2 (germline): LGHNA, YSLEER. Trimming at V came to 3 bases and at J to 2 bases, leaving 9 bases not matched to a gene. The DNA for the CDR3 is TGCGCCAGCAGCCAGAACGCTCAGGGGGCACCCTACAATGAGCAGTTCTTC. Translation gives CASSQNAQGAPYNEQFF.

This clone was detected a few times. The rearrangement uses TRBV5-1 and TRBJ1-1, with a possible D match to TRBD1 (6 bases). CDR1 and CDR2 (germline): SGHRS, YFSETQ. The CDR3 is made up of 14 amino acids. The V gene lost 2 bases and the J gene lost 1 base, with 9 bases spanning the gap. In DNA form, the CDR3 reads TGCGCCAGCAGCTTTCAGGGGACGAACACTGAAGCTTTCTTT. Amino acid sequence: CASSFQGTNTEAFF.

The J gene is TRBJ2-1, the V gene TRBV28; 8 bases map to TRBD2. With V trimmed by 5 bases and J by 0 bases, 6 bases remained unmatched. Germline CDR1 reads MDHEN; CDR2 reads SYDVKM. The CDR3 covers 16 residues. Written as DNA, the CDR3 is TGTGCCAGCAGTCGCACTAGCGGTGCCTCCTACAATGAGCAGTTCTTC. It codes for CASSRTSGASYNEQFF.

V is TRBV7-2 and J is TRBJ2-1, with a weak D call TRBD2 (5 bases). V gave up 2 bases and J gave up 6 bases, with 8 bases separating them. Germline-derived CDR1 and CDR2 are SGHTA and FQGNSA. The CDR3 totals 13 residues. The CDR3 here is CASSLPSLNEQFF. CDR3 nucleotides: TGTGCCAGCAGCTTACCTAGCCTCAATGAGCAGTTCTTC. Supplemented by reference TRBV7-2 and TRBJ2-1, the full variable domain reads GAGVSQSPSNKVTEKGKDVELRCDPISGHTALYWYRQSLGQGLEFLIYFQGNSAPDKSGLPSDRFSAERTGGSVSTLTIQRTQQEDSAVYLCASSLPSLNEQFFGPGTRLTVL.

The V call is TRBV7-3, the J call TRBJ2-5, with D possibly TRBD1 on 5 matching bases. Germline-derived CDR1 and CDR2 are SGHTA and FQGTGA. Trimming cost V 3 bases and J 7 bases, with 12 bases left between them. This CDR3 is built from 13 residues. This chain's CDR3 is CASSLSPTGTQYF. The CDR3 coding sequence is TGTGCCAGCAGCTTGAGTCCCACAGGGACCCAGTACTTC. Using reference TRBV7-3 and TRBJ2-5 for the parts outside the CDR3, the full variable domain is GAGVSQTPSNKVTEKGKYVELRCDPISGHTALYWYRQSLGQGPEFLIYFQGTGAADDSGLPNDRFFAVRPEGSVSTLKIQRTERGDSAVYLCASSLSPTGTQYFGPGTRLLVL.

V and J are TRBV4-1 and TRBJ1-5; the D is unclear. The CDR3 extends over 13 amino acids. V lost 0 bases to trimming and J lost 6 bases, with 6 bases between them. CDR1 is MGHRA and CDR2 is YSYEKL in the germline V gene. The CDR3 DNA follows: TGCGCCAGCAGCCAAGATCTTAGTCAGCCCCAGCATTTT. Encoded protein: CASSQDLSQPQHF.

The rearrangement links TRBV28 to TRBJ2-4; D perhaps matches TRBD2 (5 bases). The CDR3 sequence is 15 residues long. Germline loops: CDR1 MDHEN, CDR2 SYDVKM. Trimming left V 9 bases short and J 3 bases short, with 18 bases between. CDR3 sequence reads: CASTAAGSVKNIQYF. The CDR3 DNA is TGTGCCAGTACCGCCGCGGGCTCCGTCAAAAACATTCAGTACTTC.

V usage is TRBV6-1 and J usage is TRBJ2-1; tentatively, D is TRBD1 (6 bases). The CDR3 contains 15 residues. Germline lookup yields CDR1 MNHNS and CDR2 SASEGT. V was shortened by 4 bases and J by 5 bases, with 15 bases between the two germline ends. CDR3: CASSGNRAGHNEQFF. In DNA form, the CDR3 reads TGTGCCAGCAGTGGTAACAGGGCCGGGCACAATGAGCAGTTCTTC.

The chain combines TRBV7-9 with TRBJ2-2, with a weak D call TRBD1 (6 bases). Trimming removed 11 bases at V and 1 base at J, with 17 bases between. This CDR3 is 15 amino acids long. Germline lookup yields CDR1 SEHNR and CDR2 FQNEAQ (reference sequence). CDR3 sequence: CAGTTTGRNTGELFF. The CDR3 coding sequence is TGTGCCGGGACGACGACAGGCAGGAACACCGGGGAGCTGTTTTTT.

The chain employs TRBV2 and TRBJ1-3; D possibly corresponds to TRBD1 (5 bases). There are 13 residues in the CDR3. Trimming left V 6 bases short and J 4 bases short, with 10 bases between. Germline V lookup: CDR1 SNHLY, CDR2 FYNNEI. DNA for the CDR3: TGTGCCAGCAGCCTTGACAGAGGAAACACCATATATTTT. Protein: CASSLDRGNTIYF.

This chain uses TRBV6-7 with TRBJ2-5; a possible D gene is TRBD2 (6 bases). TRBV6-7 is treated as an ORF (open reading frame) with a function not yet certain. The V and J ends lost 4 bases and 5 bases respectively, with 14 bases between them. This CDR3 has 14 residues. The CDR3 spells CASSCESGYETQYF. In DNA, the CDR3 is TGTGCCAGCAGTTGCGAGAGCGGGTACGAGACCCAGTACTTC.

The rearrangement uses TRBV10-2 and TRBJ2-7; D remains ambiguous. This CDR3 has 12 residues. Deletions cut 0 bases from V and 6 bases from J, with 6 bases between. Germline-derived CDR1 and CDR2 are WSHSY and SAAADI. CDR3 protein: CASSESRIEQYF. CDR3 nucleotides: TGCGCCAGCAGTGAGTCGCGGATCGAGCAGTACTTC.

V gene TRBV27 combines with J gene TRBJ2-5, with 11 bases matching TRBD2. The germline V gene encodes CDR1 MNHEY and CDR2 SMNVEV (reference sequence). Trimming removed 3 bases from V and 2 bases from J; junction bases left unmatched: 5. The CDR3 contains 16 residues. CDR3 sequence reads: CASSFRLAGHQETQYF. CDR3 bases: TGTGCCAGCAGTTTCCGACTAGCGGGGCATCAAGAGACCCAGTACTTC.

This chain links TRBV6-5 with TRBJ2-2, with D maybe TRBD1 (6 bases). Germline V gene data show CDR1 as MNHEY and CDR2 as SVGAGI. V was shortened by 4 bases and J by 4 bases, with 13 bases between the two germline ends. The CDR3 contains 15 residues. CDR3 in amino acids: CASSFSGTLTGELFF. CDR3 nucleotides: TGTGCCAGCAGTTTCTCCGGGACACTCACCGGGGAGCTGTTTTTT.

This CDR3 reads CASSQARGRVQHGYTF. As DNA, the CDR3 is TGTGCCAGCAGCCAAGCTCGGGGAAGAGTCCAACATGGCTACACCTTC. The V call is TRBV4-2, the J call TRBJ1-2; D is undetermined. V gave up 1 base and J gave up 6 bases, with 18 bases separating them. CDR3 size: 16 residues. The germline V gene has CDR1 LGHNA and CDR2 YNFKEQ.

The chain couples TRBV19 to TRBJ2-5; maybe TRBD1 (5 bases). CDR3 length: 14 residues. Trimming stripped 6 bases from V and 7 bases from J, with 18 bases between. CDR1 and CDR2 from the germline V gene are LNHDA and SQIVND (reference sequence). The CDR3 DNA is TGTGCCAGTAGACAGGACCAACGCGGTGGGACCCAGTACTTC. It yields the protein CASRQDQRGGTQYF. Full variable domain (rest looked up from reference TRBV19 and TRBJ2-5): DGGITQSPKYLFRKEGQNVTLSCEQNLNHDAMYWYRQDPGQGLRLIYYSQIVNDFQKGDIAEGYSVSREKKESFPLTVTSAQKNPTAFYLCASRQDQRGGTQYFGPGTRLLVL.

The genes are TRBV27 and TRBJ2-7; 13 positions agree with TRBD2. The V segment lost 2 bases and the J segment 4 bases; nucleotides outside the gene matches: 2. Germline V gives CDR1 MNHEY, CDR2 SMNVEV (reference sequence). The CDR3 has 15 amino acids. The CDR3 DNA follows: TGTGCCAGCAGTTTACGGACTAGCGGGAGATACGAGCAGTACTTC. Its protein is CASSLRTSGRYEQYF.

Concerning this clone: This CDR3 is also generated by other DNA sequences in the sample. The chain carries TRBV7-2 and TRBJ1-1; 11 bases align to TRBD1. The CDR3 covers 14 residues. The ends lost 5 bases at V and 4 bases at J; junction bases unmatched: 3. Germline loops: CDR1 SGHTA, CDR2 FQGNSA. In DNA, the CDR3 is TGTGCCAGCAGCCCGGACAGGGGGCGCACTGAAGCTTTCTTT. The encoded protein is CASSPDRGRTEAFF.

This chain joins TRBV5-4 and TRBJ1-1, with D hard to call. The CDR3 contains 15 residues. Germline CDR1 SGHNT, CDR2 YYREEE (reference sequence). Trimming took 0 bases from V and 2 from J, leaving 11 bases between them. CDR3 protein: CASSLGQARNTEAFF. DNA for the CDR3: TGTGCCAGCAGCTTGGGCCAGGCGAGAAACACTGAAGCTTTCTTT. Filled out from reference TRBV5-4 and TRBJ1-1, the complete variable domain reads ETGVTQSPTHLIKTRGQQVTLRCSSQSGHNTVSWYQQALGQGPQFIFQYYREEENGRGNFPPRFSGLQFPNYSSELNVNALELDDSALYLCASSLGQARNTEAFFGQGTRLTVV.

The chain recombines TRBV29-1 with TRBJ2-1, with TRBD2 as a possible D gene (6 bases). This CDR3 is 14 amino acids long. The germline V gene has CDR1 SQVTM and CDR2 ANQGSEA. The germline V and J ends were trimmed by 4 bases and 0 bases, with 10 bases remaining between them. CDR3 DNA sequence: TGCAGCGTTGTAGCGGCTGGCTCCTACAATGAGCAGTTCTTC. Protein sequence: CSVVAAGSYNEQFF.

This CDR3 reads CARSLSLGTGEGEAFF. CDR3 sequence (DNA): TGTGCCAGAAGCTTGAGTTTGGGGACAGGGGAAGGTGAAGCTTTCTTT. This chain uses TRBV5-3 with TRBJ1-1; 10 nucleotides agree with TRBD1. TRBV5-3 is an open reading frame, and its role is uncertain. The trim removed 1 base at V and 7 bases at J, leaving 10 bases unmatched. The CDR3 covers 16 residues.

This chain joins TRBV7-9 and TRBJ2-7, with 7 nucleotides matching TRBD2. Trimming removed 5 bases from V and 0 bases from J; junction bases left unmatched: 7. This CDR3 is 15 amino acids long. CDR1 and CDR2 (germline): SEHNR, FQNEAQ (reference sequence). Here the CDR3 DNA reads TGTGCCAGCAGCAGAGCGGGAATTAGCTCCTACGAGCAGTACTTC. It yields the protein CASSRAGISSYEQYF.

The chain recombines TRBV6-1 with TRBJ1-2; D may be TRBD1 (5 bases). The V gene lost 6 bases and the J gene lost 4 bases, with 9 bases spanning the gap. Germline V gene lookup returns CDR1 MNHNS and CDR2 SASEGT. This CDR3 is 12 amino acids long. Here the CDR3 reads CASRRQSYGYTF. The CDR3 DNA follows: TGTGCCAGCAGGAGACAGAGCTATGGCTACACCTTC.